The clone carrying this T cell receptor (beta chain) has more than one count but fewer than ten. As yet, its antigen is unknown. This specimen comes from a study of spatial heterogeneity in lung cancer. Study-wide points: Blood contained ubiquitous expanded tumor TCRs more at resection than at follow-up.

TCRdb re-called the 5' RACE reads with MiXCR, one entry per CDR3 protein. This table has some 8,700 distinct CDR3 sequences, 7% to 9.5% appearing once. The time point here: sample taken at primary tumor resection. Material for sequencing was whole RNA from tumor, nontumor lung or frozen PBMC, left unsorted. The donor group consisted of around 70 patients who had untreated, early-stage non-small cell lung cancer. V dropped 7 bases and J dropped 9 bases, with 13 bases sitting between them. The CDR3 contains 12 residues. Germline CDR1 and CDR2: DFQATT and SNEGSKA (reference sequence). Sequenced here: PBMCs, sampled at surgery. This TCR was sampled from a female donor with early-stage non-small cell lung cancer. The chain links TRBV20-1 to TRBJ1-6, with unresolved D. This CDR3 is CSVQRTSSPLHF. For the CDR3, the DNA is TGCAGTGTTCAGCGGACCAGTTCACCCCTCCACTTT.